Shown below are 16 T cell receptor beta chains from a single sample sequenced in a study of kidney transplant recipient with SARS-CoV-2 infection. MiXCR, run by TCRdb on the reads, gives a single entry per CDR3 protein. The repertoire holds roughly 250,000 distinct CDR3 sequences, with roughly 26% as singletons. The source material was a blood sample, sampled at baseline and on day 111 from a kidney transplant recipient. The receptors originated from a young adult male patient who had COVID-19 and was a kidney transplant recipient. Some T cells may have come from the graft donor.

Of note for this clonotype: The junction does not match germline at one end; this may be a read error. The V and J genes are TRBV7-2 and TRBJ1-2; D gene uncertain. The CDR3 sequence is 17 residues long. The germline CDR1 and CDR2 sequences are SGHTA and FQGNSA. The CDR3 sequence is CANSRLRFTRNTYGYTF. In DNA form, the CDR3 reads TGTGCCAACAGCCGGCTAAGGTTTACCCGAAATACCTATGGCTACACCTTC.

About this clonotype itself: Since a much larger clone is just one base distant, this may be a read error. CDR3 sequence reads: CASSLVGGPYNEQSF. The CDR3, as DNA: TGTGCCAGCAGCTTAGTCGGGGGGCCCTACAATGAGCAGTCCTTC. The chain recombines TRBV11-3 with TRBJ2-1; D may be TRBD2 (7 bases). There are 15 residues in the CDR3. Germline CDR1 is SGHNT and CDR2 is YENEEA. The full variable domain, in which reference TRBV11-3 and TRBJ2-1 provide the parts outside the CDR3, is EAGVVQSPRYKIIEKKQPVAFWCNPISGHNTLYWYLQNLGQGPELLIRYENEEAVDDSQLPKDRFSAERLKGVDSTLKIQPAELGDSAVYLCASSLVGGPYNEQSFGPGTRLTVL.

This clonotype has at least ten counts. J is TRBJ2-7 and V is TRBV5-4; a weak D match, TRBD1 (5 bases). The V gene lost 3 bases and the J gene lost 0 bases, with 7 bases spanning the gap. The germline V gene has CDR1 SGHNT and CDR2 YYREEE (reference sequence). CDR3 length equals 13 residues. The CDR3, as DNA: TGTGCCAGCAGCTCCGGACACTCCTACGAGCAGTACTTC. Amino acid sequence: CASSSGHSYEQYF. Based on the CDR3 plus reference TRBV5-4 and TRBJ2-7, the full variable domain is ETGVTQSPTHLIKTRGQQVTLRCSSQSGHNTVSWYQQALGQGPQFIFQYYREEENGRGNFPPRFSGLQFPNYSSELNVNALELDDSALYLCASSSGHSYEQYFGPGTRLTVT.

This clonotype showed up just a few times. The genes are TRBV8-2 and TRBJ1-2. TRBV8-2 is a pseudogene locus. This CDR3 comprises 16 residues. CDR3 coding DNA: TGTGGCAGTTCCTGGGGTGATAGCCGAAAGACCTATGGCTACACCTTC. It codes for CGSSWGDSRKTYGYTF.

This clonotype was counted many times. V gene TRBV14 combines with J gene TRBJ1-1; TRBD1 is a possible D gene (5 bases). V shed 6 bases and J shed 2 bases, with 7 bases lying between them. The germline CDR1 and CDR2 sequences are SGHDN and FVKESK. The CDR3 consists of 12 residues. The CDR3 coding sequence is TGTGCCAGCAGTCAGGGAAACACTGAAGCTTTCTTT. Encoded protein: CASSQGNTEAFF.

The chain joins TRBV5-4 to TRBJ1-1, with D unclear. This CDR3 spans 15 amino acids. Germline CDR1 and CDR2: SGHNT and YYREEE (reference sequence). Trimming shortened V by 2 bases and J by 4 bases, and 15 bases separated the two germline ends. The CDR3 DNA is TGTGCCAGCAGCTTTCCTCGAGGAGATGTCACTGAAGCTTTCTTT. Translation gives CASSFPRGDVTEAFF.

This clonotype has ten or more counts. The chain uses TRBV3-1 and TRBJ2-5; weak D call: TRBD2 (6 bases). Trimming took off 3 bases at V and 5 bases at J, with 22 bases between the two ends. The CDR3 has 17 amino acids. The germline V gene has CDR1 LGHDT and CDR2 YNNKEL (reference sequence). For the CDR3, the DNA is TGTGCCAGCAGCCAGGGAGGTCCCATTTCTTTCTCTGAGACCCAGTACTTC. Encoded protein: CASSQGGPISFSETQYF.

With respect to this clonotype: A clone one base away is much larger, so this may be a read error. The V and J genes are TRBV6-6 and TRBJ1-4; D is unresolved. Looked up from germline, CDR1 is MNHNY and CDR2 is SVGAGI (reference sequence). Trimming cost V 8 bases and J 3 bases, with 13 bases left between them. The CDR3 has 14 amino acids. The CDR3 DNA sequence: TGTGCCAGCCAGACCTCGGAGGCTAATGAAAAACTGTTTTTT. Protein product: CASQTSEANEKLFF.

This clonotype came up many times. The rearrangement uses TRBV14 and TRBJ1-1; possibly TRBD1 for D (5 bases). The CDR3 runs 13 residues. V was clipped by 1 base and J by 4 bases, with 7 bases between them. Germline CDR1 SGHDN, CDR2 FVKESK. CDR3 protein: CASSQVRGTEAFF. The CDR3 bases are TGTGCCAGCAGCCAAGTGAGGGGCACTGAAGCTTTCTTT.

This clonotype has a count of ten or more. CDR3 sequence reads: CASSYREGGGMAFYGYTF. CDR3 nucleotides: TGTGCCAGCAGTTACCGAGAGGGAGGGGGCATGGCATTCTATGGCTACACCTTC. V and J are TRBV6-5 and TRBJ1-2, with 7 bases lining up with TRBD1. The CDR3 sequence is 18 residues long. The trim removed 2 bases at V and 4 bases at J, leaving 16 bases unmatched. Germline V lookup: CDR1 MNHEY, CDR2 SVGAGI.

A note on this clonotype: Just one base apart from a much larger clone, this may be a read error. The chain joins TRBV6-6 to TRBJ2-7; possible D gene TRBD1, 6 bases. The CDR3 runs to 14 residues. From germline, CDR1 is MNHNY and CDR2 SVGAGI (reference sequence). V lost 5 bases to trimming and J lost 6 bases, with 17 bases between them. The CDR3 region is CASSNTGSSAEQYF. Here the CDR3 DNA reads TGTGCCAGCAGTAACACAGGGAGTAGCGCCGAGCAGTACTTC.

This clonotype came up many times. The chain combines TRBV7-6 with TRBJ1-2; D uncertain. The length of the CDR3 is 17 residues. Germline CDR1 and CDR2: SGHVS and FNYEAQ. V lost 4 bases, J lost 4 bases, and 22 bases lay in between. Here the CDR3 DNA reads TGTGCCAGCAGCTCCGAGGATGAATCTCGAAAGACCTATGGCTACACCTTC. Protein: CASSSEDESRKTYGYTF.

This clonotype was seen many times. V usage is TRBV12-3 or TRBV12-4 and J usage is TRBJ1-2, with D perhaps TRBD1 (6 bases). The CDR3 totals 13 residues. V lost 6 bases to trimming and J lost 8 bases, with 16 bases between them. The CDR3 region is CASRGGGAEGYTF. For the CDR3, the DNA is TGTGCCAGCAGGGGAGGGGGGGCAGAAGGCTACACCTTC.

The table lists this clonotype with many counts. This chain links TRBV6-1 with TRBJ1-2, with D perhaps matching TRBD1 (6 bases). Germline V CDR1 and CDR2: MNHNS, SASEGT. The CDR3 runs to 12 residues. V lost 4 bases and J 4 bases, leaving 7 bases between the germline ends. This CDR3 is CASSVDSYGYTF. CDR3 nucleotides: TGTGCCAGCAGTGTGGACAGCTATGGCTACACCTTC.

To note about this clonotype: The CDR3 carries no conserved terminal phenylalanine or tryptophan, so it likely arises from a read error. J is TRBJ2-1 and V is TRBV9; TRBD2 matches 7 bases. The CDR3 runs to 16 residues. CDR1 is SGDLS and CDR2 is YYNGEE in the germline V gene. The CDR3 nucleotides are TGCGCCAGCAGCGCGAAAGCGGGAAAGTCCTACAATGAGCAGTTCTCC. Translated, it gives CASSAKAGKSYNEQFS.

This clonotype was seen a handful of times. This clone may be a read error of a much larger clone one base away. The chain joins TRBV11-1 to TRBJ1-2, with no clear D. The CDR3 contains 17 residues. CDR1 SGHAT and CDR2 FQDESV come from the germline V gene (reference sequence). Trimming left V 5 bases short and J 2 bases short, with 21 bases between. CDR3: CASSIELKAGKNYGYTF. The CDR3 DNA sequence: TGTGCCAGCAGCATCGAACTTAAGGCTGGAAAGAACTATGGCTACACCTTC.